Each of the 8 T cell receptor beta chains below was sequenced from the same sample in a study of T cells in Graves' hyperthyroidism and ophthalmopathy. RNA transcripts provided the source from which TCR beta CDR3 regions were amplified. In the first-round RT-PCR of the TCR CDR3, the HTBI primer set was used. TCRdb ran MiXCR on the multiplex PCR reads and lists one entry per CDR3 protein. The sample holds roughly 500,000 distinct CDR3 sequences, around 50% seen once. Sequenced: peripheral blood or thyroid tissue (not recorded which). The source is an adult woman with Graves' disease, either hyperthyroidism or ophthalmopathy (not recorded which).

V and J are TRBV29-1 and TRBJ2-7; a possible D gene is TRBD1 (6 bases). Per the germline V gene, CDR1 is SQVTM and CDR2 is ANQGSEA. The CDR3 is 9 amino acids. The V end was cut by 7 bases, the J end by 7 bases, with 8 bases between. The CDR3 protein is CSAGQEQYF. CDR3 nucleotides: TGCAGCGCTGGACAGGAGCAGTACTTC.

The chain employs TRBV11-2 and TRBJ2-6; the match to TRBD1 covers 10 bases. The CDR3 is made up of 18 amino acids. Losses at the gene ends were 6 bases for V and 0 bases for J; bases not matched to a gene: 8. Germline V gene sequence: CDR1 SGHAT, CDR2 FQNNGV. The CDR3 region has the DNA TGTGCCAGCAGTCGGACAGGGGGGTACTACTCTGGGGCCAACGTCCTGACTTTC. Its protein is CASSRTGGYYSGANVLTF.

The chain uses TRBV6-6 and TRBJ2-5; D is uncertain. Germline loops: CDR1 MNHNY, CDR2 SVGAGI (reference sequence). The V end lost 1 base, the J end lost 4 bases, and 4 bases lay between the germline ends. There are 12 residues in the CDR3. The CDR3 loop is CASSYLLETQYF. The CDR3 nucleotides read TGTGCCAGCAGTTACTTGCTAGAGACCCAGTACTTC.

There are many counts of this clonotype. V is TRBV7-2 and J is TRBJ1-6; TRBD1 agrees at 8 bases. The germline CDR1 and CDR2 sequences are SGHTA and FQGNSA. CDR3 length: 14 residues. V shed 4 bases, J shed 14 bases, and the junction held 10 bases outside the gene matches. The CDR3 sequence is CASSSTGAPATLHF. CDR3 nucleotide sequence: TGTGCCAGCAGCTCGACAGGGGCCCCTGCCACCCTCCACTTT. The variable domain in full, with the rest retrieved from reference TRBV7-2 and TRBJ1-6, is GAGVSQSPSNKVTEKGKDVELRCDPISGHTALYWYRQSLGQGLEFLIYFQGNSAPDKSGLPSDRFSAERTGGSVSTLTIQRTQQEDSAVYLCASSSTGAPATLHFGNGTRLTVT.

J is TRBJ2-6 and V is TRBV15, with no clear D. This CDR3 spans 14 amino acids. V shed 5 bases and J shed 4 bases, with 9 bases lying between them. Germline lookup yields CDR1 LNHNV and CDR2 YYDKDF (reference sequence). The CDR3 reads CATSFVSGANVLTF. DNA of the CDR3: TGTGCCACCAGCTTTGTAAGCGGGGCCAACGTCCTGACTTTC.

The chain couples TRBV10-3 to TRBJ2-5, with TRBD1 matching over 9 bases. Germline V gene data show CDR1 as ENHRY and CDR2 as SYGVKD. The trim removed 0 bases at V and 1 base at J, leaving 6 bases unmatched. The CDR3 runs 17 residues. The CDR3 bases are TGTGCCATCAGTGAGTCGGCGGGGACAGGGATCCAAGAGACCCAGTACTTC. Amino acids: CAISESAGTGIQETQYF.

The CDR3 protein is CASSLDRGPKLFF. Written as DNA, the CDR3 is TGTGCCAGCAGCTTGGACAGGGGGCCGAAACTGTTTTTT. V gene TRBV5-6 combines with J gene TRBJ1-4; 9 bases are shared with TRBD1. CDR3 length: 13 amino acids. With 0 bases clipped from V and 11 bases from J, the junction kept 2 bases outside the gene matches. The V gene's germline CDR1 is SGHDT and CDR2 YYEEEE.

This sequence joins TRBV7-3 and TRBJ2-5, with TRBD1 as a possible D gene (6 bases). Per the germline V gene, CDR1 is SGHTA and CDR2 is FQGTGA. This CDR3 has 14 residues. Deletions cut 6 bases from V and 5 bases from J, with 16 bases between. Written as DNA, the CDR3 is TGTGCCAGCAGTTTCAGGGGTCCCGGGGAGACCCAGTACTTC. Translated: CASSFRGPGETQYF.